What follows describes a single T cell receptor beta chain. This sample was taken from a study of blood T cells in healthy people across ages. This CDR3 comprises 17 residues. Trimming removed 0 bases at V and 1 base at J, with 15 bases between. Primed by a sample-barcoded 5' primer and a J-beta primer mix, a second PCR proceeded for about 6 to 11 cycles. TCRdb called the 5' RACE reads again in MiXCR, with one record for every CDR3 protein. The table includes roughly 800,000 distinct CDR3 sequences, around a quarter detected once. These data are also associated with another study on T cells of mothers and their children. This second study says: The study obtained over 8.5 million TCR beta CDR3 reads per mother and 3 million to 3.5 million per child.

This clonotype was obtained from a boy younger than 18 in good health. J is TRBJ1-1 and V is TRBV12-3 or TRBV12-4, with D maybe TRBD1 (6 bases). Sequenced: blood. CDR3 bases: TGTGCCAGCAGTTTAGCCCCTGGCCGCAGGGGGAACACTGAAGCTTTCTTT. It yields the protein CASSLAPGRRGNTEAFF.